Below, one TCR beta chain is given with its context. These data come from a study of blood T cell repertoires in COVID-19. Overall study context: PBMCs, B-cell-depleted T cells, or T cells provided the cDNA or gDNA that made up the material.

V was shortened by 1 base and J by 0 bases, with 9 bases between the two germline ends. This CDR3 contains 15 residues. CDR1 and CDR2 (germline): SGDLS, YYNGEE. Generated by immunoSEQ multiplex PCR, the TCRdb table keeps only in-frame clones and is missing some. Of 150,000 to 200,000 clones listed, 80% to 90% are singletons. Residents of about two dozen US areas, aged roughly 18 to 89 years, made up the participants. Participant reports of clinical history set cohort assignment. Cohort 3 donors counted as recovered after two negative PCRs, clearance, or resolved symptoms. The clonotype comes from a woman aged 18-35 years who had recovered from COVID-19. Sequenced material: PBMCs or T cells enriched from blood (not recorded which). The chain has TRBV9 and TRBJ2-3; D is perhaps TRBD2 (5 bases). As DNA, the CDR3 is TGTGCCAGCAGCGTATTGTCGGGGAGCACAGATACGCAGTATTTT. This gives the protein CASSVLSGSTDTQYF. Full variable domain (outside the CDR3, taken from reference TRBV9 and TRBJ2-3): DSGVTQTPKHLITATGQRVTLRCSPRSGDLSVYWYQQSLDQGLQFLIQYYNGEERAKGNILERFSAQQFPDLHSELNLSSLELGDSALYFCASSVLSGSTDTQYFGPGTRLTVL.